One sample yielded the 26 T cell receptor beta chains listed below, sequenced in a study of read filtering for tumor transcriptome and immune sequencing (dated by TCRdb to 2020 to 2021). Sequencing was performed on an Illumina HiSeq 4000. The Immunoverse kit was used to build TCR libraries from about 400 ng RNA, with molecular barcoded adaptors covering alpha/delta and beta/gamma chains. The public sequencing data were trimmed at Q25 with fastp and processed into clonotypes with MiXCR by TCRdb, which kept only in-frame beta chains. Here each entry gathers all rows of one CDR3 protein and keeps the most common genes and DNA. Here the sample has some 120,000 distinct CDR3 sequences; 10% to 15% occur a single time. About 11% of the sample rests with the top ten. Sequenced input: a population of CD138-negative cells sorted from bone marrow. The cell subset or site label corresponds to: bone marrow mononuclear cells depleted of CD138+ plasma/myeloma cells by negative magnetic selection. These TCRs come from a donor at least 40 years old with multiple myeloma.

This clonotype appeared many times. In DNA, the CDR3 is TGTGCCAGCAGTGACTTTAGCGGGAGTGGCACAGATACGCAGTATTTT. This translates into CASSDFSGSGTDTQYF. The chain recombines TRBV6-1 with TRBJ2-3; 9 bases are shared with TRBD2. The junction had 5 bases not matched to a gene; V was cut back by 3 bases and J by 1 base. The CDR3 contains 16 residues. Per the germline V gene, CDR1 is MNHNS and CDR2 is SASEGT.

The rearrangement links TRBV11-2 to TRBJ1-5; maybe TRBD1 (5 bases). Germline V CDR1 and CDR2: SGHAT, FQNNGV. Trimming left V 1 base short and J 6 bases short, with 10 bases between. This CDR3 has 14 amino acids. The CDR3 is CASSLVGGFQPQHF. The CDR3 coding sequence is TGTGCCAGCAGCTTAGTGGGGGGGTTTCAGCCCCAGCATTTT.

This chain connects TRBV27 to TRBJ2-1, with TRBD2 identical over 7 bases. The CDR3 is 15 amino acids. The V and J ends lost 7 bases and 7 bases, in that order; junction bases with no gene match: 13. CDR1 is MNHEY and CDR2 is SMNVEV in the germline V gene (reference sequence). CDR3 DNA: TGTGCCAGCAAGCCTGGCGGGAGAGGTAGGAATGAGCAGTTCTTC. This gives the protein CASKPGGRGRNEQFF.

Ten or more counts support this clonotype. The CDR3: CSVESFVTGGQDEQFF. The CDR3, as DNA: TGCAGCGTTGAAAGTTTCGTGACAGGGGGTCAAGATGAGCAGTTCTTC. This chain links TRBV29-1 with TRBJ2-1; 9 nucleotides agree with TRBD1. This CDR3 is 16 amino acids long. Germline CDR1 is SQVTM and CDR2 is ANQGSEA. With 2 bases clipped from V and 8 bases from J, the junction kept 13 bases outside the gene matches.

This clonotype was detected many times. V gene TRBV6-5 combines with J gene TRBJ2-5; D is ambiguous. CDR1 is MNHEY, CDR2 SVGAGI, per germline. V was trimmed by 3 bases and J by 5 bases, leaving 4 bases between them. The CDR3 has 11 amino acids. The DNA of the CDR3 is TGTGCCAGCAGTTATATGGAGACCCAGTACTTC. Protein product: CASSYMETQYF.

This clonotype has a count of ten or more. The genes are TRBV11-2 and TRBJ2-3; 7 nucleotides match TRBD1. Germline-derived CDR1 and CDR2 are SGHAT and FQNNGV. Germline trimming cut 2 bases from V and 5 bases from J; bases unmatched to any gene: 10. This CDR3 is built from 16 residues. Here the CDR3 reads CASSLNSEGGLDTQYF. DNA for the CDR3: TGTGCCAGCAGCTTAAATTCGGAAGGGGGCTTAGATACGCAGTATTTT.

This clonotype was seen repeatedly, ten times or more. CDR3 nucleotides: TGCAGCGTTATTCTGCCTGTCTCCTACGAGCAGTACTTC. It translates to CSVILPVSYEQYF. This chain links TRBV29-1 with TRBJ2-7; D ambiguous. This CDR3 comprises 13 residues. Per the germline V gene, CDR1 is SQVTM and CDR2 is ANQGSEA. With 5 bases removed from V and 0 bases from J, the gap between germline ends came to 11 bases.

This clonotype occurred many times. This rearrangement joins TRBV5-1 to TRBJ2-7, with D perhaps being TRBD1 or TRBD2 (6 bases each). CDR1 is SGHRS, CDR2 YFSETQ, per germline. Deletions cut 6 bases from V and 9 bases from J, with 22 bases between. This CDR3 region has 14 residues. CDR3 sequence: CASTSLVEGELQYF. DNA of the CDR3: TGCGCCAGCACTTCATTGGTGGAGGGGGAGCTGCAGTACTTC.

This clonotype occurred many times. The chain combines TRBV12-3 or TRBV12-4 with TRBJ1-2; TRBD1 matches at 7 bases. The CDR3 sequence is 12 residues long. V dropped 6 bases and J dropped 8; count of bases not matched to a gene: 6. CDR3 loop: CASSREGAGYTF. For the CDR3, the DNA is TGTGCCAGCAGCAGAGAGGGGGCGGGCTACACCTTC.

This clonotype appeared many times. The V and J genes are TRBV28 and TRBJ2-5; D might be TRBD1 or TRBD2, each matching 5 bases. CDR3 length: 11 residues. Germline values: CDR1 MDHEN, CDR2 SYDVKM. Trimming took 7 bases from V and 8 from J, leaving 11 bases between them. The CDR3 DNA is TGTGCCAGCACCAGCGGACATACCCAGTACTTC. Its protein is CASTSGHTQYF.

On this clonotype: A much larger clone sits a single nucleotide away, making a read error possible. The chain uses TRBV7-6 and TRBJ1-4; 13 positions match TRBD2. Gene TRBJ2-3 matches the end of the DNA better, so the J call may be wrong. The CDR3 is 17 residues long. Germline V gene lookup returns CDR1 SGHVS and CDR2 FNYEAQ. CDR3 DNA sequence: TGTGCCAGCAGCCCCAGACTAGCGGGAGGCCTGGAGAATACGCAGTATTTT. This encodes CASSPRLAGGLENTQYF.

Many counts were recorded for this clonotype. The genes are TRBV20-1 and TRBJ2-5, with unresolved D. CDR1 DFQATT and CDR2 SNEGSKA come from the germline V gene (reference sequence). This CDR3 contains 13 residues. The V end lost 3 bases, the J end lost 0 bases, and 8 bases lay between the germline ends. The CDR3, as DNA: TGCAGTGCTAGGGGAATGTACCAAGAGACCCAGTACTTC. It codes for CSARGMYQETQYF.

Many counts were recorded for this clonotype. The rearrangement joins TRBV7-8 to TRBJ2-2; tentative D call: TRBD1 (7 bases). Germline V CDR1 and CDR2: SGHVS, FQNEAQ. There are 14 residues in the CDR3. V was pared by 3 bases and J by 8 bases, with 13 bases between. The CDR3 DNA sequence: TGTGCCAGCAGCTTCCTGGCGGGACAGGGGGAGCTGTTTTTT. Residues: CASSFLAGQGELFF.

To note about this clonotype: A much more abundant neighbour one base away suggests this may be a read error. The genes are TRBV7-3 and TRBJ1-1; no clear D. CDR1 SGHTA and CDR2 FQGTGA come from the germline V gene. The CDR3 spans 16 residues. Trimming removed 1 base at V and 1 base at J, with 13 bases between. The CDR3 protein is CASSLNGSGPNTEAFF. The CDR3, as DNA: TGTGCCAGCAGCTTAAATGGGTCAGGACCGAACACTGAAGCTTTCTTT.

This clonotype was observed at least ten times. The genes are TRBV20-1 and TRBJ2-7; unclear D gene. Deletions cut 6 bases from V and 5 bases from J, with 14 bases between. Germline lookup yields CDR1 DFQATT and CDR2 SNEGSKA (reference sequence). CDR3 length: 12 amino acids. The CDR3 loop is CSATLDGHEQYF. The CDR3 region has the DNA TGCAGTGCCACTCTGGACGGCCACGAGCAGTACTTC.

This clonotype came up a few times. The genes are TRBV7-8 and TRBJ2-3, with 16 bases aligning to TRBD2. The germline gives CDR1 SGHVS, CDR2 FQNEAQ. The length of the CDR3 is 17 residues. Losses at the gene ends were 5 bases for V and 1 base for J; bases not matched to a gene: 3. CDR3 DNA sequence: TGTGCCAGCAGCCTGGGACTAGCGGGAGGGGGCACAGATACGCAGTATTTT. Translation gives CASSLGLAGGGTDTQYF. The whole variable domain, remainder taken from reference TRBV7-8 and TRBJ2-3, is GAGVSQSPRYKVAKRGQDVALRCDPISGHVSLFWYQQALGQGPEFLTYFQNEAQLDKSGLPSDRFFAERPEGSVSTLKIQRTQQEDSAVYLCASSLGLAGGGTDTQYFGPGTRLTVL.

Details on this clonotype: Because it lacks the conserved phenylalanine or tryptophan at the end, this CDR3 is likely a read error. This sequence joins TRBV5-1 and TRBJ2-5; D not resolved. The CDR3 length is 12 residues. Trimming left V 4 bases short and J 0 bases short, with 4 bases between. Germline V gene sequence: CDR1 SGHRS, CDR2 YFSETQ. The CDR3 here is CASSGDQETQYL. CDR3 bases: TGCGCCAGCAGCGGGGACCAAGAGACCCAGTACCTC.

This clonotype was observed once. This could be a read error, since a much larger clone is one nucleotide away. The chain links TRBV6-2 or TRBV6-3 to TRBJ1-2, with D possibly being TRBD1 (5 bases). CDR1 is MNHEY and CDR2 is SVGEGT in the germline V gene. Deletions cut 5 bases from V and 0 bases from J, with 13 bases between. The CDR3 runs 15 residues. The CDR3 region is CASSGDGTSNYGYTF. DNA for the CDR3: TGTGCCAGCAGTGGCGACGGGACTTCTAACTATGGCTACACCTTC.

In this sample, this clonotype turned up many times. This chain connects TRBV12-3 or TRBV12-4 to TRBJ1-5; possible D gene TRBD1, 6 bases. V was pared by 5 bases and J by 3 bases, with 14 bases between. The CDR3 totals 15 residues. CDR3 bases: TGTGCCAGCAGTCCCGGCGGGGGGCCCAATCAGCCCCAGCATTTT. Amino acids: CASSPGGGPNQPQHF.

The sample holds many counts of this clonotype. This chain connects TRBV7-2 to TRBJ2-2; D unclear. V dropped 10 bases and J dropped 1 base, with 10 bases sitting between them. In germline, CDR1 is SGHTA, CDR2 FQGNSA. The CDR3 totals 13 residues. This CDR3 reads CAKRALNTGELFF. CDR3 DNA: TGTGCCAAAAGGGCCCTGAACACCGGGGAGCTGTTTTTT.

This clonotype was recorded at least ten times. The CDR3 DNA reads TGTGCCAGCAGCCAAGATCAGCCTCCCAGTAGGACCGGGGAGCTGTTTTTT. Translating it yields CASSQDQPPSRTGELFF. The chain uses TRBV3-1 and TRBJ2-2; D call uncertain. This CDR3 comprises 17 residues. Germline V gene sequence: CDR1 LGHDT, CDR2 YNNKEL (reference sequence). The germline V and J ends were trimmed by 0 bases and 5 bases, with 16 bases remaining between them.

This clonotype was picked up many times. The rearrangement joins TRBV7-2 to TRBJ1-1; 9 positions agree with TRBD1. Germline V gives CDR1 SGHTA, CDR2 FQGNSA. V was clipped by 3 bases and J by 5 bases; unmatched bases: 7. The CDR3 length is 15 residues. Here the CDR3 reads CASSFTGGLWTEAFF. CDR3 DNA sequence: TGTGCCAGCAGCTTCACAGGGGGCTTATGGACTGAAGCTTTCTTT.

The chain links TRBV4-1 to TRBJ1-1; D call uncertain. V dropped 0 bases and J dropped 5 bases, with 10 bases sitting between them. Germline assignment: CDR1 MGHRA and CDR2 YSYEKL. CDR3 length equals 14 residues. CDR3 region: CASSQESGKTEAFF. As DNA, the CDR3 is TGCGCCAGCAGCCAAGAATCGGGGAAGACTGAAGCTTTCTTT.

This clonotype was recorded at least ten times. This chain connects TRBV6-5 to TRBJ1-2, with D possibly being TRBD1 (5 bases). V gave up 6 bases and J gave up 2 bases, with 10 bases separating them. This CDR3 has 13 residues. Germline V lookup: CDR1 MNHEY, CDR2 SVGAGI. CDR3 loop: CASRRQKNYGYTF. The CDR3, as DNA: TGTGCCAGCAGAAGACAGAAGAACTATGGCTACACCTTC.

This clonotype was observed many times. V and J are TRBV2 and TRBJ2-1; TRBD2 matches 8 bases. Trimming took 7 bases from V and 8 from J; bases not matched to a gene: 4. Germline assignment: CDR1 SNHLY and CDR2 FYNNEI. The CDR3 sequence is 12 residues long. CDR3 loop: CASKRESDEQFF. The CDR3, as DNA: TGTGCCAGCAAGCGGGAGAGCGATGAGCAGTTCTTC.

This clonotype was detected ten times or more. The rearrangement links TRBV11-2 to TRBJ2-1; 9 bases map to TRBD1. V lost 5 bases, J lost 5 bases, and 1 base stayed unmatched. The CDR3 consists of 13 residues. Germline V CDR1 and CDR2: SGHAT, FQNNGV. CDR3 in amino acids: CASSRDRDNEQFF. DNA for the CDR3: TGTGCCAGCAGCCGGGACAGGGACAATGAGCAGTTCTTC.